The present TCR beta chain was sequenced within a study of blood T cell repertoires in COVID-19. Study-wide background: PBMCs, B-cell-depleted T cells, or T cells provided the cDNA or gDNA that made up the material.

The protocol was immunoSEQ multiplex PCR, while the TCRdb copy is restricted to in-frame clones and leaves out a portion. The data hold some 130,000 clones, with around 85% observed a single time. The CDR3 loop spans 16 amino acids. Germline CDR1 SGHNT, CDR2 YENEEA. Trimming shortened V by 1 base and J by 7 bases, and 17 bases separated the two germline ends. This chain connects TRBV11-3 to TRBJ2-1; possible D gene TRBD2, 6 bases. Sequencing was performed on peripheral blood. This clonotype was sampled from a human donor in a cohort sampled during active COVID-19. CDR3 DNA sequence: TGTGCCAGCAGCTTAGGGGCCGGGGGTAAAAGGAATGAGCAGTTCTTC. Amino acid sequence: CASSLGAGGKRNEQFF.